Following are 3 T cell receptor beta chains from one sample sequenced in a study of T cells in tuberculosis listed by TCRdb under 2018. The receptor library was made with the immunoSEQ multiplex PCR assay. Not all clones reach the TCRdb copy of this immuneACCESS table, which keeps in-frame sequences only. Checked studies attribute under half of the gap to unresolved V genes and leave the rest unexplained. The sample yields about 88,000 clones; roughly 90% were counted once. Of the sample, 1.9% falls within the top ten clones. PBMC were thawed, rested overnight, stained with a GMM-loaded CD1B tetramer, a Live/Dead dye and anti-CD3, and then sorted on a FACS Aria II. C32 glucose monomycolate purified from Rhodococcus equi was loaded onto CD1B tetramers. The sequenced sample consisted of CD1b-GMM tetramer-negative cells sorted from PBMCs. What the cell subset or site label conveys for this sample: T cells not binding CD1B-GMM tetramer, sorted from same donor. The receptor set was obtained from an adult woman with latent tuberculosis.

The CDR3 sequence: CASNPEGEGVLYGYTF. The CDR3 DNA follows: TGTGCCAGCAATCCGGAAGGGGAGGGGGTCCTCTATGGCTACACCTTC. The chain uses TRBV7-9 and TRBJ1-2, with D maybe TRBD1 (6 bases). Trimming shortened V by 7 bases and J by 4 bases, and 22 bases separated the two germline ends. The CDR3 runs 16 residues. The germline V gene has CDR1 SEHNR and CDR2 FQNEAQ (reference sequence).

The V and J genes are TRBV7-8 and TRBJ2-5, with D tentatively TRBD2 (5 bases). CDR3 length: 15 amino acids. The V end was cut by 1 base, the J end by 5 bases, with 14 bases between. Germline CDR1 is SGHVS and CDR2 is FQNEAQ. The CDR3: CASSLEVGVGETQYF. The CDR3, as DNA: TGTGCCAGCAGCTTAGAAGTCGGGGTGGGGGAGACCCAGTACTTC. The variable domain in full, with the rest retrieved from reference TRBV7-8 and TRBJ2-5, is GAGVSQSPRYKVAKRGQDVALRCDPISGHVSLFWYQQALGQGPEFLTYFQNEAQLDKSGLPSDRFFAERPEGSVSTLKIQRTQQEDSAVYLCASSLEVGVGETQYFGPGTRLLVL.

This sequence joins TRBV10-3 and TRBJ1-2; 9 bases map to TRBD1. The V segment lost 6 bases and the J segment 6 bases; nucleotides outside the gene matches: 5. Germline loops: CDR1 ENHRY, CDR2 SYGVKD. The CDR3 consists of 13 residues. CDR3 nucleotide sequence: TGTGCCATCAGAAGGACAGGGGATAATGGCTACACCTTC. Encoded protein: CAIRRTGDNGYTF.